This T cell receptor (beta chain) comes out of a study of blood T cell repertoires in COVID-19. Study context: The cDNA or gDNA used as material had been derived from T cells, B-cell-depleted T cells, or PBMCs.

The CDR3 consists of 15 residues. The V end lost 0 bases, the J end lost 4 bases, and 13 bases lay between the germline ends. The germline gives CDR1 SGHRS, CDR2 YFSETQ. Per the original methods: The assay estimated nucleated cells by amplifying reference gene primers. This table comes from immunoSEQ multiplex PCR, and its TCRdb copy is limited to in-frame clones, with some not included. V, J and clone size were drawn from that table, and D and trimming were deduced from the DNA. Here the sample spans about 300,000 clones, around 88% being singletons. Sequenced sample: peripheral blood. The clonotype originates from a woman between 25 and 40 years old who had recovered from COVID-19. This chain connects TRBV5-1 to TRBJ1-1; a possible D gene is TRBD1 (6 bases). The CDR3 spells CASSLAQGVGTEAFF. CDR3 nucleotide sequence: TGCGCCAGCAGCTTGGCACAGGGAGTAGGCACTGAAGCTTTCTTT.